The 9 T cell receptor beta chains presented below share a single source sample, sequenced in a study of cytomegalovirus exposure and HLA in healthy donors. Researchers ran the PCR with 60 Vbeta and 13 Jbeta primers. Sequenced by immunoSEQ multiplex PCR; TCRdb stores in-frame clones only, minus some. The table shows about 140,000 clones, with approximately 84% occurring only once. The sample consisted of PBMCs. Source of these receptors: a woman aged 40 to 50 in good health and CMV-seronegative.

The V gene is TRBV9, the J gene TRBJ2-7, with D unclear. Germline V gene data show CDR1 as SGDLS and CDR2 as YYNGEE. Trimming took 0 bases from V and 6 from J, leaving 16 bases between them. The CDR3 length is 15 residues. CDR3 DNA: TGTGCCAGCAGCGTAGATGTTGAACCATCCGGCGAGCAGTACTTC. Amino acids: CASSVDVEPSGEQYF.

The chain is built from TRBV7-7 and TRBJ2-5; 8 positions agree with TRBD2. Germline CDR1 is SSHAT and CDR2 is FNYEAQ (reference sequence). After removal of 2 bases from V and 2 bases from J, the junction contained 10 bases not matched to a gene. CDR3 length: 17 residues. In nucleotides, the CDR3 is TGTGCCAGCAGCTTATCTCCCTTTACTAGCGGACAAGAGACCCAGTACTTC. The encoded protein is CASSLSPFTSGQETQYF.

The V and J genes are TRBV28 and TRBJ1-5; 7 nucleotides line up with TRBD1. Germline loops: CDR1 MDHEN, CDR2 SYDVKM. V was clipped by 10 bases and J by 6 bases; unmatched bases: 9. The CDR3 totals 13 residues. The CDR3 loop is CAILQGRGQPQHF. The CDR3 region has the DNA TGTGCCATTCTACAGGGGAGAGGTCAGCCCCAGCATTTT. The full variable domain, in which reference TRBV28 and TRBJ1-5 provide the parts outside the CDR3, is DVKVTQSSRYLVKRTGEKVFLECVQDMDHENMFWYRQDPGLGLRLIYFSYDVKMKEKGDIPEGYSVSREKKERFSLILESASTNQTSMYLCAILQGRGQPQHFGDGTRLSIL.

V is TRBV7-6 and J is TRBJ2-7, with D unclear. The germline V and J ends were trimmed by 0 bases and 4 bases, with 7 bases remaining between them. The CDR3 is 13 residues long. The germline gives CDR1 SGHVS, CDR2 FNYEAQ. The CDR3 protein is CASSLASVYEQYF. The CDR3 DNA sequence: TGTGCCAGCAGCTTAGCGTCCGTTTACGAGCAGTACTTC.

V usage is TRBV9 and J usage is TRBJ2-1; possibly TRBD2 for D (6 bases). The V end lost 7 bases, the J end lost 7 bases, and 18 bases lay between the germline ends. Germline V gene data show CDR1 as SGDLS and CDR2 as YYNGEE. The CDR3 is 14 residues long. The DNA of the CDR3 is TGTGCCAGCCAAACGACTAGTTCGACGAATGAGCAGTTCTTC. Amino acids: CASQTTSSTNEQFF.

The CDR3 DNA reads as TGTGCCAGCAGCCATCCTTACCTGCGACAGGGGGCACAAGAGACCCAGTACTTC. Protein product: CASSHPYLRQGAQETQYF. This sequence joins TRBV4-2 and TRBJ2-5; TRBD1 aligns across 10 bases. The CDR3 is made up of 18 amino acids. Germline trimming cut 3 bases from V and 2 bases from J; bases unmatched to any gene: 12. Germline V gene lookup returns CDR1 LGHNA and CDR2 YNFKEQ.

The V gene is TRBV27, the J gene TRBJ2-7, with 7 bases identical to TRBD1. After removal of 2 bases from V and 5 bases from J, the junction contained 9 bases not matched to a gene. The CDR3 covers 15 residues. The germline V gene has CDR1 MNHEY and CDR2 SMNVEV (reference sequence). CDR3 DNA sequence: TGTGCCAGCAGTTTAAGGGGGCAGGGATCCCACGAGCAGTACTTC. This codes for CASSLRGQGSHEQYF.

This chain connects TRBV19 to TRBJ1-3, with a tentative D call TRBD1 (5 bases). V lost 8 bases to trimming and J lost 0 bases, with 11 bases between them. This CDR3 has 14 amino acids. Germline assignment: CDR1 LNHDA and CDR2 SQIVND (reference sequence). The CDR3 coding sequence is TGTGCCAGTCGGGTGGGACTCTCTGGAAACACCATATATTTT. Protein product: CASRVGLSGNTIYF.

The table lists this clone with a count of one. The chain has TRBV28 and TRBJ2-1, with D unclear. With 5 bases removed from V and 0 bases from J, the gap between germline ends came to 14 bases. The CDR3 has 16 amino acids. Germline CDR1 and CDR2: MDHEN and SYDVKM. CDR3 sequence (DNA): TGTGCCAGCAGTCAAAATCAGTCGCCCTCCTACAATGAGCAGTTCTTC. It specifies CASSQNQSPSYNEQFF.